Shown below are 8 T cell receptor beta chains from a single sample sequenced in a study of CD8 T cells in ankylosing spondylitis. Notes on the study in general: Seemingly characteristic of ankylosing spondylitis blood was a TCR beta motif consisting of about 8 highly homologous variants.

Antigens of these TCRs are unknown. TCRdb reprocessed the 5' RACE reads via MiXCR and lists one record per CDR3 protein. The sample consists of around 490,000 distinct CDR3 sequences, roughly 5.2% of them appearing once. The sample comprised blood, either unsorted or a sorted T cell fraction (not recorded which). The receptors were sampled from a male donor with ankylosing spondylitis.

Ten or more counts support this clonotype. The chain carries TRBV5-1 and TRBJ2-2; tentatively, D is TRBD2 (5 bases). Between the trimmed V and J ends, which lost 0 bases and 7 bases, there was a span of 19 bases. Germline V lookup: CDR1 SGHRS, CDR2 YFSETQ. This CDR3 is 17 amino acids long. CDR3 sequence reads: CASSLGSVEEVGGELFF. Written as DNA, the CDR3 is TGCGCCAGCAGCTTGGGGAGCGTGGAGGAGGTCGGCGGGGAGCTGTTTTTT.

This clonotype has only a few counts. The chain combines TRBV4-3 with TRBJ2-1; 11 positions agree with TRBD2. The trim removed 4 bases at V and 5 bases at J, leaving 7 bases unmatched. The CDR3 is 16 residues long. CDR1 is LGHNA and CDR2 is YSLEER in the germline V gene. The CDR3 nucleotides read TGCGCCAGCAGCCCGGTCCTAGCGGGAGGACACAATGAGCAGTTCTTC. Translated: CASSPVLAGGHNEQFF.

The rearrangement uses TRBV11-1 and TRBJ2-1, with a tentative D call TRBD2 (6 bases). CDR1 is SGHAT, CDR2 FQDESV, per germline (reference sequence). Trimming cost V 2 bases and J 13 bases, with 15 bases left between them. This CDR3 is built from 13 residues. The CDR3 DNA follows: TGTGCCAGCAGCTTAAGTATTCCGGGAGCTCAGTTCTTC. Protein product: CASSLSIPGAQFF.

This clonotype appeared many times. The rearrangement uses TRBV20-1 and TRBJ2-1; D gene unclear. There are 12 residues in the CDR3. In germline, CDR1 is DFQATT, CDR2 SNEGSKA (reference sequence). V lost 5 bases to trimming and J lost 4 bases, with 9 bases between them. In nucleotides, the CDR3 is TGCAGTGCTCGCCCCACTTACAATGAGCAGTTCTTC. This codes for CSARPTYNEQFF.

This clonotype turned up a few times. This chain uses TRBV28 with TRBJ1-4, with D possibly being TRBD1 (6 bases). This CDR3 spans 15 amino acids. Germline V CDR1 and CDR2: MDHEN, SYDVKM. Trimming shortened V by 3 bases and J by 5 bases, and 13 bases separated the two germline ends. This chain's CDR3 is CASSLWTVRNEKLFF. The CDR3 bases are TGTGCCAGCAGTTTGTGGACAGTCAGGAATGAAAAACTGTTTTTT.

This clonotype was recorded many times. The rearrangement joins TRBV6-1 to TRBJ1-5, with D maybe TRBD1 (5 bases). Trimming removed 0 bases at V and 1 base at J, with 13 bases between. The CDR3 length is 17 residues. Germline loops: CDR1 MNHNS, CDR2 SASEGT. CDR3 DNA: TGTGCCAGCAGTGAAGCTCGGGGGTTCCAGAGCAATCAGCCCCAGCATTTT. It translates to CASSEARGFQSNQPQHF.

The sample holds many counts of this clonotype. The V and J genes are TRBV4-2 and TRBJ1-2, with D unclear. V lost 0 bases, J lost 5 bases, and 25 bases lay in between. CDR3 length: 19 residues. The germline gives CDR1 LGHNA, CDR2 YNFKEQ. Here the CDR3 DNA reads TGTGCCAGCAGCCAAGAACTAGCACGGAATCGTGTACCGGAGTATGGCTACACCTTC. Its translation: CASSQELARNRVPEYGYTF.

This clonotype was observed a handful of times. This chain connects TRBV11-2 to TRBJ2-1, with D unresolved. Trimming left V 1 base short and J 0 bases short, with 7 bases between. The germline V gene encodes CDR1 SGHAT and CDR2 FQNNGV. The CDR3 totals 15 residues. The DNA of the CDR3 is TGTGCCAGCAGCTTAGGACGGTACTCCTACAATGAGCAGTTCTTC. Its protein is CASSLGRYSYNEQFF.